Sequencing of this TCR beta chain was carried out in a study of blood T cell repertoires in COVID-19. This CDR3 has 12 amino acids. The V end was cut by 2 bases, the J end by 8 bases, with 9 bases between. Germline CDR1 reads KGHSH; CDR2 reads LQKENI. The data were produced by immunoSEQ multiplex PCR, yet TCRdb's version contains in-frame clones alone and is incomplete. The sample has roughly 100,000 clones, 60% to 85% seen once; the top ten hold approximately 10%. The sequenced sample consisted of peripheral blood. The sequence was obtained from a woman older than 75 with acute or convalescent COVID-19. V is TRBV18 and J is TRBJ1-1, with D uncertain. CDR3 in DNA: TGTGCCAGCTCACCAGGAGACTGGGAAGCTTTCTTT. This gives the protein CASSPGDWEAFF.